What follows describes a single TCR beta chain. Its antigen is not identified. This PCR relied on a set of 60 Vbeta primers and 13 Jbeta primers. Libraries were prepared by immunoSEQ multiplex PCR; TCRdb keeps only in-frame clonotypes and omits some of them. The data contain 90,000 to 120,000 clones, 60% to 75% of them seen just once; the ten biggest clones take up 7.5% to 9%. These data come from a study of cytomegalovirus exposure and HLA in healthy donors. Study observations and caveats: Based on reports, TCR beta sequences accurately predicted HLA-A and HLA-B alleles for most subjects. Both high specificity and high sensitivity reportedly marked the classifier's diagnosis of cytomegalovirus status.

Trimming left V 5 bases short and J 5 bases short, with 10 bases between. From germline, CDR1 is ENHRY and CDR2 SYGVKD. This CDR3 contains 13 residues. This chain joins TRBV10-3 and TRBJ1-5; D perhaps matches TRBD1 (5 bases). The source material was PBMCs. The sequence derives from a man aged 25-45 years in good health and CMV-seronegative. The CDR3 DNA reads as TGTGCCATCAGTCAGGGTCAGGATCAGCCCCAGCATTTT. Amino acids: CAISQGQDQPQHF.